This is a list of T cell receptor beta chains from one sample in a study of neurological immune-mediated disorders. TCRdb redid the calling of the 5' RACE reads with MiXCR, one entry per CDR3 protein. The sample contains roughly 74,000 distinct CDR3 sequences, 5.2% of which appear only once. The sample taken for sequencing was PBMCs. The receptor source for this set is a man younger than 35 with multiple sclerosis. Each CDR3 is given with its conserved first and last residue. The D gene is left open where the match is weak. Where a row states a size, it is once, few, many or the class of an expanded clone; other rows omit it.

DNA	CDR3	J	size	D	V
TGCAGTGCTAGAGAATCCGGGACTAGCGGGAGCTACGAGCAGTACTTC	CSARESGTSGSYEQYF	TRBJ2-7	many	TRBD2	TRBV20-1
TGTGCCAGCAGTTCCACAGGGGATCATGGCTACACCTTC	CASSSTGDHGYTF	TRBJ1-2	many	TRBD1	TRBV12-3/TRBV12-4
TGCAGCGTTGAAACGGGCAGGGCGACGCAGTATTTT	CSVETGRATQYF	TRBJ2-3	many	NA	TRBV29-1
TGTGCCAGCTCCGGATTAAGCTCCTACAATGAGCAGTTCTTC	CASSGLSSYNEQFF	TRBJ2-1	many	NA	TRBV27
TGCGCCAGCAGCCTTAGCGGGGGGGCCTACGAGCAGTACTTC	CASSLSGGAYEQYF	TRBJ2-7	many	TRBD2	TRBV5-1
TGTGCCAGCAGCTTAACTCCCCATCAATCAGGGCACACTGAAGCTTTCTTT	CASSLTPHQSGHTEAFF	TRBJ1-1	many	NA	TRBV7-3
TGTGCCAGCAGTGAACGACAGGGGGTAGGTTCGCCCCAGCATTTT	CASSERQGVGSPQHF	TRBJ1-5	many	TRBD1	TRBV6-1
TGTGCCAGCAGCCCAGCAAGGGGGGGCAAATCACCCCTCCACTTT	CASSPARGGKSPLHF	TRBJ1-6	NA	NA	TRBV7-2
TGCGCCAGCGGAGGGGGACAGAGCTACGAGCAGTACTTC	CASGGGQSYEQYF	TRBJ2-7	many	NA	TRBV5-1
TGCAGTGCTAGAAGGGACAGGGGCGGCTATGGCTACACCTTC	CSARRDRGGYGYTF	TRBJ1-2	many	TRBD1	TRBV20-1
TGCAGTGCCAACAGGGGGCGGGTGCCGGTGGAGTACTTC	CSANRGRVPVEYF	TRBJ2-7	many	TRBD1	TRBV20-1
TGTGCCAGCAGCCAGACTAGCAGAAGCACAGATACGCAGTATTTT	CASSQTSRSTDTQYF	TRBJ2-3	many	TRBD2	TRBV25-1
TGTGCCACCAGCAGAGATTCCAACACAGGGGATAGCAATCAGCCCCAGAATTTT	CATSRDSNTGDSNQPQNF	TRBJ1-5	many	TRBD1	TRBV15
TGTGCCAGCAGGAGACAGGCGAACACCGGGGAGCTGTTTTTT	CASRRQANTGELFF	TRBJ2-2	many	NA	TRBV2
TGCAGCGTTGTGGGGACAGGCTACGAGCAGTACTTC	CSVVGTGYEQYF	TRBJ2-7	many	TRBD1	TRBV29-1
TGTGCCAGCAGCTTAGTAGAGGGGACTAGCGGGGGTTTCGATGAGCAGTTCTTC	CASSLVEGTSGGFDEQFF	TRBJ2-1	many	TRBD2	TRBV11-3
TGCAGTGCTCATTCGGGGACAGGGAATAATTCACCCCTCAACTTT	CSAHSGTGNNSPLNF	TRBJ1-6	few	TRBD1	TRBV20-1
TGTGCCAGCAGATTCAGAGATACGCAGTATTTT	CASRFRDTQYF	TRBJ2-3	NA	NA	TRBV7-2
TGTGCCAGCAGCTTAGCGGGGCGGAACACTGAAGCTTTCTTT	CASSLAGRNTEAFF	TRBJ1-1	many	NA	TRBV7-2
TGTGCTAGTGGTTTAAGTACAGGGGGCTATTCCACCGGGGAGCTGTTTTTT	CASGLSTGGYSTGELFF	TRBJ2-2	many	TRBD1	TRBV12-5
TGCGCCAGCTCAGCCGGGACAGGAAGCAATCAGCCCCAGAATTTT	CASSAGTGSNQPQNF	TRBJ1-5	many	TRBD1	TRBV5-1
TGTGCCAGCAGCTTAGGTTGGGGCATCCTTCGGGGGCAGGGGGCCAATGAGCAGTTCTTC	CASSLGWGILRGQGANEQFF	TRBJ2-1	many	TRBD1	TRBV7-6
TGTGCCACCAGCAGGACAGGGATGGTTGCTGGGGCCAACGTCCTGACTTTC	CATSRTGMVAGANVLTF	TRBJ2-6	many	TRBD1	TRBV15
TGTGCCAGCAGCCAGTTGCGGGGGAAGTACAATGAGCAGTTCTTC	CASSQLRGKYNEQFF	TRBJ2-1	many	TRBD2	TRBV7-2
TGTGCCAGCAGGTCAAGACCCGGGACCCACTTCCCAGATACGCAGTATTTT	CASRSRPGTHFPDTQYF	TRBJ2-3	many	NA	TRBV12-3/TRBV12-4
TGTGCCAGGGGACATTTACTAGCCAAAAACATTCAGTACTTC	CARGHLLAKNIQYF	TRBJ2-4	many	NA	TRBV5-6
TGCGCCAGCAGCCTTAGCGGGAGAGGTGCCGGGGAGCTGTTTTTT	CASSLSGRGAGELFF	TRBJ2-2	NA	TRBD2	TRBV4-3
TGCAGTGCTGTAGCGGGAGGGGGATACAATGAGCAGTTCTTC	CSAVAGGGYNEQFF	TRBJ2-1	many	TRBD2	TRBV20-1
TGTGCCACCAGTGATTTCGACAGGAACTATGGCTACACCTTC	CATSDFDRNYGYTF	TRBJ1-2	many	NA	TRBV24-1
TGTGCCAGCACCTTCACCTACACCGGGGAGCTGTTTTTT	CASTFTYTGELFF	TRBJ2-2	many	NA	TRBV5-8
TGCGCCAGCAGCTGGGGGGTCCTAGCGGGTGACGGAGAGCAGTACTTC	CASSWGVLAGDGEQYF	TRBJ2-7	many	TRBD2	TRBV5-1
TGCGCCAGCAGCTTGGACGGGGGTCCCACCTATGGCTACACCTTC	CASSLDGGPTYGYTF	TRBJ1-2	few	NA	TRBV5-1
TGTGCCAGCAGCTTAGATCGGTACAACTCCTACGAGCAGTACTTC	CASSLDRYNSYEQYF	TRBJ2-7	many	NA	TRBV11-3
TGTGCCAGCAGCAAAGAATCGGTACGGGGTAGTGGAAACACCATATATTTT	CASSKESVRGSGNTIYF	TRBJ1-3	few	NA	TRBV21-1
TGTGCCAGCAGCCGGACTAGCGGGGGGGGCACAGATACGCAGTATTTT	CASSRTSGGGTDTQYF	TRBJ2-3	many	TRBD2	TRBV5-4
TGCGCCAGCAGCCAAGATAATATGGTCACAGATACGCAGTATTTT	CASSQDNMVTDTQYF	TRBJ2-3	NA	NA	TRBV4-3
TGTGCCAGCAGTTACTCCTCGGGAATGACAGGGGCCTACGAGCAGTACTTC	CASSYSSGMTGAYEQYF	TRBJ2-7	many	TRBD1	TRBV6-6
TGCAGCGTTCTGGGGACAGGGGTTTTTCGAGGCTACACCTTC	CSVLGTGVFRGYTF	TRBJ1-2	many	TRBD1	TRBV29-1
TGTGCCAGCAGTGCATCAGAAAGCACAGATACGCAGTATTTT	CASSASESTDTQYF	TRBJ2-3	many	NA	TRBV6-4
TGCGCCAGCAGCGGGACAACGAACACCGGGGAGCTGTTTTTT	CASSGTTNTGELFF	TRBJ2-2	NA	NA	TRBV10-2
TGTGCCAGCAGCTATAGCGGACTAGCGGAGGGCAATGAGCAGTTCTTC	CASSYSGLAEGNEQFF	TRBJ2-1	many	TRBD2	TRBV7-2
TGCGCCAGCAGCTTGAGAGGCCCCGATGGGACAGATACGCAGTATTTT	CASSLRGPDGTDTQYF	TRBJ2-3	many	NA	TRBV5-1
TGTGCCAGCAGCGATTACAGGGGAGCTTCTTTAGGCACTGAAGCTTTCTTT	CASSDYRGASLGTEAFF	TRBJ1-1	many	TRBD1	TRBV12-3/TRBV12-4
TGTGCCAGCTCACCCATAGTTTACCACGAGCAGTACTTC	CASSPIVYHEQYF	TRBJ2-7	NA	NA	TRBV18
TGCGCCAGCAGCTCCCGACAGGGGATAGACAATGAGCAGTTCTTC	CASSSRQGIDNEQFF	TRBJ2-1	many	TRBD1	TRBV5-1
TGTGCCAGCAGCCAAGATCGGGCGCGTAGCTCCTACAATGAGCAGTTCTTC	CASSQDRARSSYNEQFF	TRBJ2-1	many	NA	TRBV4-2
TGCAGTGCTAGTCTAGGCGTAACAGGGGGCTGGGTGGGCAATCAGCCCCAGAATTTT	CSASLGVTGGWVGNQPQNF	TRBJ1-5	NA	TRBD1	TRBV20-1
TGTGCCAGCAGCCAAGGACTACCCAATACGCAGTATTTT	CASSQGLPNTQYF	TRBJ2-3	many	NA	TRBV7-3
TGTGCCAGCCGCAGGGAAATCGGGGGCTACACCTTC	CASRREIGGYTF	TRBJ1-2	many	NA	TRBV6-5
TGCGCCAGCAGCCCGAGGGCCCAGGAGAGCACAGATACGCAGTATTTT	CASSPRAQESTDTQYF	TRBJ2-3	many	NA	TRBV5-1
TGCAGTGCTAAACCGGGTCCTCGCAGGGGTACGCAGTATTTT	CSAKPGPRRGTQYF	TRBJ2-3	many	NA	TRBV20-1
TGTGCCAGCAGCTTCGGGAGGTTTGACGAGCAGTACTTC	CASSFGRFDEQYF	TRBJ2-7	many	TRBD2	TRBV4-2